The 17 T cell receptor beta chains in this list originate from one sample, sequenced in a study of T-cell memory formation after mild COVID-19. TCRdb re-derived calls from the 5' RACE reads in MiXCR, one entry per CDR3 protein. Counted here are about 430,000 distinct CDR3 sequences, roughly 18% occurring once; the ten biggest clones make up roughly 21%. The sample taken for sequencing was PBMCs or a T cell subset sorted from them (not recorded which). These receptors all stem from a man aged 18 to 30 who had mild COVID-19 (a few samples of this study predate the infection). Cell type and time point are not known.

This clonotype was detected only a few times. The chain has TRBV12-3 or TRBV12-4 and TRBJ1-3; TRBD1 agrees at 7 bases. V dropped 2 bases and J dropped 5; count of bases not matched to a gene: 3. This CDR3 has 14 residues. CDR3 residues: CASSLRGQRNTIYF. CDR3 DNA sequence: TGTGCCAGCAGTTTAAGGGGACAGAGAAACACCATATATTTT.

The table lists this clonotype with a few counts. The V call is TRBV7-8, the J call TRBJ1-1, with D perhaps TRBD1 (6 bases). Germline lookup yields CDR1 SGHVS and CDR2 FQNEAQ. This CDR3 is 14 amino acids long. V shed 5 bases and J shed 7 bases, with 17 bases lying between them. CDR3 DNA: TGTGCCAGCAGCCCATCACTAGGACAGCATGAAGCTTTCTTT. The encoded protein is CASSPSLGQHEAFF.

This clonotype turned up a few times. The CDR3 spells CATPGQGAPGELFF. For the CDR3, the DNA is TGTGCCACCCCGGGACAGGGGGCACCCGGGGAGCTGTTTTTT. V usage is TRBV7-9 and J usage is TRBJ2-2; 12 bases fit TRBD1. With V trimmed by 10 bases and J by 6 bases, 6 bases remained unmatched. The CDR3 contains 14 residues. CDR1 and CDR2 from the germline V gene are SEHNR and FQNEAQ (reference sequence). Full variable domain (remainder filled in from reference TRBV7-9 and TRBJ2-2): DTGVSQNPRHKITKRGQNVTFRCDPISEHNRLYWYRQTLGQGPEFLTYFQNEAQLEKSRLLSDRFSAERPKGSFSTLEIQRTEQGDSAMYLCATPGQGAPGELFFGEGSRLTVL.

Here the CDR3 DNA reads TGTGCCAGCAGCACAAGGCGGGGGGGCCGCCAAGAGACCCAGTACTTC. Amino acids: CASSTRRGGRQETQYF. This chain connects TRBV11-2 to TRBJ2-5; 9 bases map to TRBD2. The length of the CDR3 is 16 residues. V gave up 5 bases and J gave up 1 base; unmatched junction bases: 8. Looked up from germline, CDR1 is SGHAT and CDR2 is FQNNGV.

This clonotype was observed a few times. This chain connects TRBV5-1 to TRBJ2-4; TRBD2 matches 8 bases. CDR1 is SGHRS, CDR2 YFSETQ, per germline. The ends lost 0 bases at V and 3 bases at J; junction bases unmatched: 5. The CDR3 is 16 amino acids. Written as DNA, the CDR3 is TGCGCCAGCAGCTTGGGGGTAAGCGGGAGCAAAAACATTCAGTACTTC. Its protein product is CASSLGVSGSKNIQYF.

The rearrangement joins TRBV7-2 to TRBJ1-2; D ambiguous. Germline CDR1 reads SGHTA; CDR2 reads FQGNSA. V shed 6 bases and J shed 0 bases, with 5 bases lying between them. The CDR3 sequence is 12 residues long. The CDR3 loop is CASSYTNYGYTF. CDR3 bases: TGTGCCAGCAGTTATACTAACTATGGCTACACCTTC.

The CDR3, as DNA: TGTGCCACCGGAGCTAGCGGGGGGGGGTACCAAGAGACCCAGTACTTC. Translating gives CATGASGGGYQETQYF. The chain joins TRBV15 to TRBJ2-5, with TRBD2 identical over 12 bases. V shed 8 bases and J 0 bases; nucleotides not matched to a gene: 7. CDR3 length equals 16 residues. CDR1 is LNHNV, CDR2 YYDKDF, per germline (reference sequence). Full variable domain (missing parts from reference TRBV15 and TRBJ2-5): DAMVIQNPRYQVTQFGKPVTLSCSQTLNHNVMYWYQQKSSQAPKLLFHYYDKDFNNEADTPDNFQSRRPNTSFCFLDIRSPGLGDTAMYLCATGASGGGYQETQYFGPGTRLLVL.

The chain uses TRBV9 and TRBJ1-5; maybe TRBD1 (6 bases). This CDR3 contains 14 residues. Germline CDR1 SGDLS, CDR2 YYNGEE. With 7 bases removed from V and 5 bases from J, the gap between germline ends came to 16 bases. CDR3 residues: CASAGGLGDQPQHF. The CDR3 coding sequence is TGTGCCAGCGCGGGGGGGCTGGGGGATCAGCCCCAGCATTTT. Full variable domain (remainder filled in from reference TRBV9 and TRBJ1-5): DSGVTQTPKHLITATGQRVTLRCSPRSGDLSVYWYQQSLDQGLQFLIQYYNGEERAKGNILERFSAQQFPDLHSELNLSSLELGDSALYFCASAGGLGDQPQHFGDGTRLSIL.

V gene TRBV6-6 combines with J gene TRBJ2-7, with D unresolved. The CDR3 has 14 amino acids. The germline CDR1 and CDR2 sequences are MNHNY and SVGAGI (reference sequence). V was shortened by 7 bases and J by 2 bases, with 15 bases between the two germline ends. CDR3 sequence (DNA): TGTGCCAGCACAGAGACACGTTACGCCTACGAGCAGTACTTC. Its protein is CASTETRYAYEQYF.

This clonotype was observed a few times. The chain employs TRBV4-1 and TRBJ2-3; TRBD2 matches at 9 bases. Germline V gene data show CDR1 as MGHRA and CDR2 as YSYEKL. V lost 5 bases and J lost 0; bases outside the gene matches: 9. This CDR3 contains 17 residues. The DNA for the CDR3 is TGCGCCAGCAGCGGTCTAGCGGGGTTTACTAGCACAGATACGCAGTATTTT. Translating it yields CASSGLAGFTSTDTQYF.

This clonotype occurred a few times. This chain connects TRBV5-1 to TRBJ2-7; D may be TRBD1 or TRBD2 (5 bases each). Germline lookup yields CDR1 SGHRS and CDR2 YFSETQ. The CDR3 sequence is 18 residues long. V was clipped by 0 bases and J by 0 bases, with 19 bases between them. As DNA, the CDR3 is TGCGCCAGCAGCTTGGGTATCCGGGGCGGTTACAGCTCCTACGAGCAGTACTTC. Its protein is CASSLGIRGGYSSYEQYF. The full variable domain, rest sourced from reference TRBV5-1 and TRBJ2-7, is KAGVTQTPRYLIKTRGQQVTLSCSPISGHRSVSWYQQTPGQGLQFLFEYFSETQRNKGNFPGRFSGRQFSNSRSEMNVSTLELGDSALYLCASSLGIRGGYSSYEQYFGPGTRLTVT.

This clonotype was seen ten or more times. This rearrangement joins TRBV5-1 to TRBJ1-3; D call uncertain. The V end was cut by 4 bases, the J end by 1 base, with 9 bases between. The CDR3 length is 14 residues. Germline V gene lookup returns CDR1 SGHRS and CDR2 YFSETQ. The CDR3 bases are TGCGCCAGCAGCCCGTATTCGTCTGGAAACACCATATATTTT. Protein product: CASSPYSSGNTIYF. Complete variable domain (other parts from reference TRBV5-1 and TRBJ1-3): KAGVTQTPRYLIKTRGQQVTLSCSPISGHRSVSWYQQTPGQGLQFLFEYFSETQRNKGNFPGRFSGRQFSNSRSEMNVSTLELGDSALYLCASSPYSSGNTIYFGEGSWLTVV.

In this sample, this clonotype turned up many times. The chain links TRBV12-3 or TRBV12-4 to TRBJ2-1; D may be TRBD2 (5 bases). This CDR3 has 13 residues. The V gene lost 8 bases and the J gene lost 9 bases, with 17 bases spanning the gap. The CDR3 region is CASRQFLGSEQFF. The CDR3 DNA sequence: TGTGCCAGCCGGCAGTTTTTGGGGAGTGAGCAGTTCTTC.

This clonotype was counted ten times or more. This CDR3 is CASSFGQGSTDTQYF. The CDR3 coding sequence is TGTGCCAGCAGCTTTGGACAGGGGAGCACAGATACGCAGTATTTT. The chain is built from TRBV7-9 and TRBJ2-3; 9 bases line up with TRBD1. The V and J ends lost 3 bases and 0 bases, in that order; junction bases with no gene match: 1. The CDR3 consists of 15 residues. Per the germline V gene, CDR1 is SEHNR and CDR2 is FQNEAQ (reference sequence).

The chain carries TRBV6-5 and TRBJ2-2; 9 nucleotides match TRBD1. Germline V gene data show CDR1 as MNHEY and CDR2 as SVGAGI. The V gene end was trimmed by 7 bases and the J gene end by 4 bases; junction bases not matched to a gene: 7. The CDR3 length is 15 residues. The chain's CDR3 is CASTHRTGATGELFF. Written as DNA, the CDR3 is TGTGCCAGCACTCACCGGACAGGGGCCACCGGGGAGCTGTTTTTT.

This clonotype came up a few times. The genes are TRBV3-1 and TRBJ2-2, with TRBD2 identical over 11 bases. V gave up 1 base and J gave up 6 bases; unmatched junction bases: 7. The CDR3 has 17 amino acids. Germline V lookup: CDR1 LGHDT, CDR2 YNNKEL (reference sequence). Written as DNA, the CDR3 is TGTGCCAGCAGCCAAGTTGCGCTAGCGGGGGGACCCGGGGAGCTGTTTTTT. This codes for CASSQVALAGGPGELFF.

V usage is TRBV11-1 and J usage is TRBJ2-3, with 10 bases that match TRBD2. V was pared by 3 bases and J by 2 bases, with 5 bases of the junction left unmatched. This CDR3 region has 16 residues. Per the germline V gene, CDR1 is SGHAT and CDR2 is FQDESV (reference sequence). DNA for the CDR3: TGTGCCAGCAGCTTCGAGCGGGGGGGCAACACAGATACGCAGTATTTT. Translating it yields CASSFERGGNTDTQYF.